The rows below give T cell receptor beta chains drawn from one sample of a study of human T cells and chemical hapten exposure. TCRdb re-called the RACE reads through MiXCR, storing one row per CDR3 protein. The sample includes around 110,000 distinct CDR3 sequences, around 11% of them seen just once. The specimen was whole blood, collected in connection with sensitization to the hapten diphenylcyclopropenone (DPC). The receptors shown here come from a woman between 45 and 65 years old with alopecia areata. Some clones in this sample may be carry-over from other donors' samples. The CDR3 runs from the conserved cysteine through the conserved F or W. The D gene is left open where the match is weak. The size entry is marked missing in some rows and otherwise reads once, few, many or a size class.

D	J	size	V	DNA	CDR3
.	TRBJ2-5	many	TRBV5-1	TGCGCCAGCAGCTTGGGTGGCGGACGAGAGACCCAGTACTTC	CASSLGGGRETQYF
.	TRBJ1-6	few	TRBV6-4	TGTGCCAGCAGACCGACAGGCGGAAATTCACCCCTCCACTTT	CASRPTGGNSPLHF
TRBD2	TRBJ2-1	.	TRBV6-5	TGTGCCAGCCAGTCCTACACCCCCCAGCGGGGATACAATGAGCAGTTCTTC	CASQSYTPQRGYNEQFF
TRBD2	TRBJ2-1	many	TRBV20-1	TGCAGTGCTAGCCTAGCGGGATCCTACAATGAGCAGTTCTTC	CSASLAGSYNEQFF
TRBD1	TRBJ2-7	few	TRBV28	TGTGCCACCCTCGCGACAGGGATCTACGAGCAGTACTTC	CATLATGIYEQYF
.	TRBJ2-7	many	TRBV29-1	TGCAGCGTTGCCCCCGGGGACGAGCAGTACTTC	CSVAPGDEQYF
TRBD2	TRBJ2-3	.	TRBV6-5	TGTGCCAGCAGTTACTCGACTAGCGGGAGGGCTAGCACAGATACGCAGTATTTT	CASSYSTSGRASTDTQYF
TRBD2	TRBJ2-5	.	TRBV10-3	TGTGCCATCAGTTCGAGGACCACGACTAGCGGCCAAGAGACCCAGTACTTC	CAISSRTTTSGQETQYF
.	TRBJ1-4	few	TRBV6-6	TGTGCCAGCAGTTACTCTGCAGGGACGACTAATGAAAAACTGTTTTTT	CASSYSAGTTNEKLFF
TRBD1	TRBJ1-4	.	TRBV5-1	TGCGCCAGCAGCCCAAGGACAGGGGGCGTCGGAACTAATGAAAAACTGTTTTTT	CASSPRTGGVGTNEKLFF
.	TRBJ1-6	few	TRBV3-1	TGTGCCAGCAGCCAGACGGGCTCCTATAATTCACCCCTCCACTTT	CASSQTGSYNSPLHF
.	TRBJ2-7	few	TRBV7-9	TGTGCCAGCAGCCGGGCAAGCTCCTACGAGCAGTACTTC	CASSRASSYEQYF
.	TRBJ1-2	few	TRBV13	TGTGCCAGCAGCTTAGATCGGGACGGAGTTCCATATGGCTACACCTTC	CASSLDRDGVPYGYTF
.	TRBJ2-7	.	TRBV7-6	TGTGCCAGCAGCTTAGATATAGGGTACGAGCAGTACTTC	CASSLDIGYEQYF
TRBD1	TRBJ2-5	.	TRBV29-1	TGCAGCGTTGTCCAGACAGGGGAAGAGACCCAGTACTTC	CSVVQTGEETQYF